The present TCR beta chain was sequenced within a study of blood T cell repertoires in COVID-19. Study context: The United States, Italy and Spain provided the acute and convalescent COVID-19 samples.

The method was immunoSEQ multiplex PCR; TCRdb's version includes in-frame clones alone and lacks a portion of them. Among roughly 350,000 clones listed, roughly 90% were seen once. The CDR3 length is 18 residues. The germline CDR1 and CDR2 sequences are PRHDT and FYEKMQ (reference sequence). The ends were cut back, 5 bases at V and 5 bases at J, with 25 bases in the middle. This clonotype was obtained from a woman aged 70-85 years with COVID-19, enrolled during active disease. What was sequenced was peripheral blood. The rearrangement joins TRBV13 to TRBJ2-1; tentative D call: TRBD1 (6 bases). The CDR3 loop is CASSTRDTTFEINNEQFF. CDR3 bases: TGTGCCAGCAGCACCCGGGACACAACTTTTGAAATTAACAATGAGCAGTTCTTC.